This is a list of T cell receptor beta chains from one sample in a study of radiotherapy plus CTLA-4 blockade in lung cancer. TCRdb keeps only in-frame clones here, not all; method: immunoSEQ multiplex PCR. This sample yields roughly 39,000 clones, of which about 68% are seen a single time; 8% to 9% belongs to the top ten. This sample comprised peripheral blood, obtained from a patient treated with radiotherapy plus ipilimumab. Source of these receptors: a human donor with non-small cell lung cancer who had stable disease on radiotherapy plus ipilimumab. Each CDR3 is given with its conserved first and last residue. D genes are given only for firm matches. Clone size is stated in some rows and not others, as once, few, many or a class when expanded.

j_call: TRBJ1-5; d_call: .; v_call: TRBV2; clone_size: .; cdr3_nt: TGTGCCAGCAGTGGCTTAGCCTACAATCAGCCCCAGCATTTT; cdr3_aa: CASSGLAYNQPQHF
j_call: TRBJ1-5; d_call: .; v_call: TRBV30; clone_size: .; cdr3_nt: TGTGCCTGGAGTGTAAAGGGCTCCGGTCAGCCCCAGCATTTT; cdr3_aa: CAWSVKGSGQPQHF
j_call: TRBJ2-3; d_call: .; v_call: TRBV7-9; clone_size: .; cdr3_nt: TGTGCCAGCAACCAAAGGGGGGGGGCAGATACGCAGTATTTT; cdr3_aa: CASNQRGGADTQYF
j_call: TRBJ2-5; d_call: TRBD1; v_call: TRBV18; clone_size: few; cdr3_nt: TGTGCCAGCTCACCATCCGGGACAGTCGGTAGAGAGACCCAGTACTTC; cdr3_aa: CASSPSGTVGRETQYF
j_call: TRBJ1-2; d_call: TRBD1; v_call: TRBV5-6; clone_size: .; cdr3_nt: TGTGCCAGCAGATCCGACAGGGGGCTAGGTGGCTACACCTTC; cdr3_aa: CASRSDRGLGGYTF
j_call: TRBJ1-2; d_call: .; v_call: TRBV29-1; clone_size: .; cdr3_nt: TGCAGCGTCAAAACCCAGGGGAACTATGGCTACACCTTC; cdr3_aa: CSVKTQGNYGYTF
j_call: TRBJ2-3; d_call: .; v_call: TRBV27; clone_size: .; cdr3_nt: TGTGCCAGCAGTCCCAAGGCTAGGGGACATACGCAGTATTTT; cdr3_aa: CASSPKARGHTQYF
j_call: TRBJ1-3; d_call: TRBD1; v_call: TRBV7-6; clone_size: .; cdr3_nt: TGTGCCAGCAGCTCGGGACAGCCTGGAAACACCATATATTTT; cdr3_aa: CASSSGQPGNTIYF
j_call: TRBJ1-5; d_call: .; v_call: TRBV6-6; clone_size: .; cdr3_nt: TGTGCCAGCAGTTACTCGCAGGGCGGTCAGCCCCAGCATTTT; cdr3_aa: CASSYSQGGQPQHF
j_call: TRBJ1-6; d_call: .; v_call: TRBV7-2; clone_size: few; cdr3_nt: TGTGCCAGCAGCTTTGGACAGACTCCCAATTCACCCCTCCACTTT; cdr3_aa: CASSFGQTPNSPLHF
j_call: TRBJ1-4; d_call: .; v_call: TRBV6-5; clone_size: .; cdr3_nt: TGTGCCAGCAGACGAAAACAGACAACTAATGAAAAACTGTTTTTT; cdr3_aa: CASRRKQTTNEKLFF
j_call: TRBJ1-6; d_call: .; v_call: TRBV9; clone_size: .; cdr3_nt: TGTGCCAGCAGCCCCTCGCTCCAGAGGAATTCACCCCTCCACTTT; cdr3_aa: CASSPSLQRNSPLHF
j_call: TRBJ2-7; d_call: .; v_call: TRBV19; clone_size: .; cdr3_nt: TGTGCCAGTAGTCCCCGTCAGGGCAACTCCTACGAGCAGTACTTC; cdr3_aa: CASSPRQGNSYEQYF
j_call: TRBJ1-2; d_call: TRBD1; v_call: TRBV11-2; clone_size: few; cdr3_nt: TGTGCCAGCAGCTTAGGGGACAGATATGGCTACACCTTC; cdr3_aa: CASSLGDRYGYTF
j_call: TRBJ2-1; d_call: .; v_call: TRBV6-1; clone_size: .; cdr3_nt: TGTGCCAGCAGTGCCACAGGGTTAAGGAGGAATGAGCAGTTCTTC; cdr3_aa: CASSATGLRRNEQFF
j_call: TRBJ1-3; d_call: TRBD1; v_call: TRBV6-1; clone_size: .; cdr3_nt: TGTGCCAGCAGTGAAATGAGACAGGGGACTAGAAACACCATATATTTT; cdr3_aa: CASSEMRQGTRNTIYF
j_call: TRBJ2-3; d_call: .; v_call: TRBV2; clone_size: .; cdr3_nt: TGTGCCAGTGGACAGTATACGCAGTATTTT; cdr3_aa: CASGQYTQYF
j_call: TRBJ1-5; d_call: .; v_call: TRBV7-8; clone_size: .; cdr3_nt: TGTGCCAGCAGCGGAAGCGACGGGAATCAGCCCCAGCATTTT; cdr3_aa: CASSGSDGNQPQHF
j_call: TRBJ1-2; d_call: TRBD1; v_call: TRBV6-1; clone_size: .; cdr3_nt: TGTGCCAGCAGCGACCGACAGGGTCCCTATGGCTACACCTTC; cdr3_aa: CASSDRQGPYGYTF
j_call: TRBJ1-6; d_call: .; v_call: TRBV7-2; clone_size: few; cdr3_nt: TGTGCCAGCAGCTTAGGGGCTCATCGGCGGGATTCACCCCTCCACTTT; cdr3_aa: CASSLGAHRRDSPLHF